The 14 T cell receptor beta chains reported below all come from one sample, sequenced in a study of spatial heterogeneity in lung cancer. Using its own MiXCR run on the 5' RACE reads, TCRdb lists one record per CDR3 protein. The data contain under 40,000 distinct CDR3 sequences, around 5.5% of them singletons. The time point was: sample taken at primary tumor resection. Whole RNA, which was extracted from tumor, nontumor lung tissue or frozen PBMC, was sequenced without any cell sorting. Sequenced here: PBMCs, sampled at surgery. The origin of the receptors is a female donor with early-stage non-small cell lung cancer.

This clonotype was detected many times. The chain carries TRBV15 and TRBJ2-1; D not certain. V was shortened by 0 bases and J by 6 bases, with 9 bases between the two germline ends. The germline V gene has CDR1 LNHNV and CDR2 YYDKDF (reference sequence). This CDR3 is 14 amino acids long. As DNA, the CDR3 is TGTGCCACCAGCAGAGATCCCTCGAGCAATGAGCAGTTCTTC. Encoded protein: CATSRDPSSNEQFF.

The genes are TRBV20-1 and TRBJ2-3, with D hard to call. This CDR3 is built from 14 residues. The ends were cut back, 5 bases at V and 2 bases at J, with 14 bases in the middle. Germline V lookup: CDR1 DFQATT, CDR2 SNEGSKA (reference sequence). In DNA form, the CDR3 reads TGCAGTGCTGGTGGCCCCTTCCCCACAGATACGCAGTATTTT. It specifies CSAGGPFPTDTQYF.

CDR3: CASSYSSRPQGAFFSTDTQYF. The CDR3 nucleotides read TGTGCCAGCAGTTACTCGAGCAGGCCACAGGGGGCCTTCTTTAGCACAGATACGCAGTATTTT. The chain recombines TRBV6-2 or TRBV6-3 with TRBJ2-3; 9 nucleotides align to TRBD1. This CDR3 has 21 residues. Germline assignment: CDR1 MNHEY and CDR2 SVGEGT. V lost 0 bases, J lost 0 bases, and 16 bases stayed unmatched.

The sample holds one count of this clonotype. The chain recombines TRBV3-1 with TRBJ1-2; D not resolved. With 1 base removed from V and 7 bases from J, the gap between germline ends came to 7 bases. The CDR3 has 12 residues. Germline assignment: CDR1 LGHDT and CDR2 YNNKEL (reference sequence). The CDR3 DNA follows: TGTGCCAGCAGCCAAGCAGAATTTGGCTACACCTTC. This codes for CASSQAEFGYTF.

This clonotype occurred a few times. The V and J genes are TRBV12-3 or TRBV12-4 and TRBJ2-5, with D perhaps TRBD1 (5 bases). The CDR3 loop spans 13 amino acids. V lost 7 bases to trimming and J lost 1 base, with 10 bases between them. The CDR3 region has the DNA TGTGCCAGCACTACGGACACCCAAGAGACCCAGTACTTC. It translates to CASTTDTQETQYF.

This chain connects TRBV6-5 to TRBJ2-7, with TRBD1 matching 12 bases. The CDR3 extends over 17 amino acids. With 2 bases clipped from V and 6 bases from J, the junction kept 11 bases outside the gene matches. The V gene's germline CDR1 is MNHEY and CDR2 SVGAGI. This CDR3 reads CASSYLRPGQGAFEQYF. The CDR3 bases are TGTGCCAGCAGTTACCTGAGGCCGGGACAGGGGGCTTTCGAGCAGTACTTC.

This clonotype was detected many times. The DNA for the CDR3 is TGCAGCGTTAACTTCTACGACAGCCAAGAGACCCAGTACTTC. Its translation: CSVNFYDSQETQYF. This chain joins TRBV29-1 and TRBJ2-5; tentatively, D is TRBD1 (5 bases). V dropped 5 bases and J dropped 1 base, with 14 bases sitting between them. CDR3 length: 14 residues. Germline V gives CDR1 SQVTM, CDR2 ANQGSEA. Looking up the rest from reference TRBV29-1 and TRBJ2-5 gives the full variable domain: SAVISQKPSRDICQRGTSLTIQCQVDSQVTMMFWYRQQPGQSLTLIATANQGSEATYESGFVIDKFPISRPNLTFSTLTVSNMSPEDSSIYLCSVNFYDSQETQYFGPGTRLLVL.

This clonotype was counted between two and nine times. This rearrangement joins TRBV5-4 to TRBJ2-3; 8 nucleotides match TRBD2. The CDR3 loop spans 15 amino acids. Germline V gives CDR1 SGHNT, CDR2 YYREEE (reference sequence). J was trimmed by 0 bases and V by 6 bases; bases with no gene match: 6. The CDR3 is CASTRGGSSTDTQYF. CDR3 nucleotide sequence: TGTGCCAGCACTCGCGGGGGGTCTAGCACAGATACGCAGTATTTT. Using reference TRBV5-4 and TRBJ2-3 for the parts outside the CDR3, the full variable domain is ETGVTQSPTHLIKTRGQQVTLRCSSQSGHNTVSWYQQALGQGPQFIFQYYREEENGRGNFPPRFSGLQFPNYSSELNVNALELDDSALYLCASTRGGSSTDTQYFGPGTRLTVL.

Ten or more counts support this clonotype. The chain uses TRBV20-1 and TRBJ2-7; 10 nucleotides agree with TRBD1. The germline CDR1 and CDR2 sequences are DFQATT and SNEGSKA (reference sequence). This CDR3 is 15 amino acids long. Trimming removed 0 bases from V and 2 bases from J; junction bases left unmatched: 4. The CDR3 here is CSARDRTGGTYEQYF. CDR3 in DNA: TGCAGTGCTAGAGACCGGACAGGGGGTACCTACGAGCAGTACTTC.

There are a few counts of this clonotype. In DNA form, the CDR3 reads TGTGCCAGCAGCGTAGGGGGACGGAATTTCTATGGCTACACCTTC. Translated: CASSVGGRNFYGYTF. The rearrangement links TRBV9 to TRBJ1-2, with a possible D match to TRBD1 (5 bases). Deletions cut 0 bases from V and 4 bases from J, with 13 bases between. This CDR3 is 15 amino acids long. The germline CDR1 and CDR2 sequences are SGDLS and YYNGEE.

This clonotype was observed many times. This chain joins TRBV9 and TRBJ1-5, with D unclear. The CDR3 runs to 15 residues. V shed 0 bases and J shed 0 bases, with 7 bases lying between them. The germline V gene has CDR1 SGDLS and CDR2 YYNGEE. The CDR3 DNA follows: TGTGCCAGCAGCGTAGGCCCATATAGCAATCAGCCCCAGCATTTT. Encoded protein: CASSVGPYSNQPQHF.

This clonotype was seen many times. The V and J genes are TRBV4-3 and TRBJ2-4, with D possibly being TRBD2 (6 bases). The CDR3 loop spans 14 amino acids. Trimming took off 0 bases at V and 10 bases at J, with 13 bases between the two ends. The germline V gene has CDR1 LGHNA and CDR2 YSLEER. CDR3 DNA: TGCGCCAGCAGCCAAGATCCTGGACTAAATATTCAGTACTTC. It yields the protein CASSQDPGLNIQYF.

This clonotype was seen many times. The rearrangement joins TRBV7-3 to TRBJ1-1, with D unresolved. Between the trimmed V and J ends, which lost 6 bases and 5 bases, there was a span of 16 bases. The CDR3 sequence is 14 residues long. Germline V lookup: CDR1 SGHTA, CDR2 FQGTGA. Here the CDR3 reads CASSPTGSRTEAFF. CDR3 nucleotide sequence: TGTGCCAGCAGTCCAACGGGTTCGAGAACTGAAGCTTTCTTT.

This CDR3 reads CASSYSSFEYGYTF. As DNA, the CDR3 is TGTGCCAGCAGTTACTCTTCTTTTGAGTATGGCTACACCTTC. This chain uses TRBV6-6 with TRBJ1-2; no definite D call. Trimming stripped 0 bases from V and 5 bases from J, with 10 bases between. The CDR3 is 14 amino acids. Germline V gene data show CDR1 as MNHNY and CDR2 as SVGAGI (reference sequence).